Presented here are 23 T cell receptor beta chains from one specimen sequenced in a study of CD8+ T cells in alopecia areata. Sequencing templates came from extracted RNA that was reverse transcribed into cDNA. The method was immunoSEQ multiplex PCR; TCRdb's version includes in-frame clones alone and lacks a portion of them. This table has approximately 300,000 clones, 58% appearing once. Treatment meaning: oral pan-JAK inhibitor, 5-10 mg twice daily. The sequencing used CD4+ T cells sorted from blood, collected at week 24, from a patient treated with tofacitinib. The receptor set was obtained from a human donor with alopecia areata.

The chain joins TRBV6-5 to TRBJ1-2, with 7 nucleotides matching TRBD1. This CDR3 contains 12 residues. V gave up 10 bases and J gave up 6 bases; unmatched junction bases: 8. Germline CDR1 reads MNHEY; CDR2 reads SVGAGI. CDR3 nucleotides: TGTGCCACCGTCACAGGGGCCCATGGCTACACCTTC. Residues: CATVTGAHGYTF.

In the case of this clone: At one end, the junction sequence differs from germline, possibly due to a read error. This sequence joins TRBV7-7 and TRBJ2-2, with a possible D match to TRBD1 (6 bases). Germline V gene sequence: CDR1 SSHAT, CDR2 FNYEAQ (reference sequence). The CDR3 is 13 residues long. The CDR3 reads CASRGIQGGELFF. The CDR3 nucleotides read TGTGCTAGCAGGGGCATACAGGGCGGGGAGCTGTTTTTT.

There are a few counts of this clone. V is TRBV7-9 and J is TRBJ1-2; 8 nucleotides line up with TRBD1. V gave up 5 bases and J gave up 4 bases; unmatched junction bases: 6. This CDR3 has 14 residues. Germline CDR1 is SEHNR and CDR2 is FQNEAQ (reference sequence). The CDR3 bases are TGTGCCAGCAGCGTAGGACAGGGTGGCTATGGCTACACCTTC. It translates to CASSVGQGGYGYTF. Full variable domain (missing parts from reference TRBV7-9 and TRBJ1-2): DTGVSQNPRHKITKRGQNVTFRCDPISEHNRLYWYRQTLGQGPEFLTYFQNEAQLEKSRLLSDRFSAERPKGSFSTLEIQRTEQGDSAMYLCASSVGQGGYGYTFGSGTRLTVV.

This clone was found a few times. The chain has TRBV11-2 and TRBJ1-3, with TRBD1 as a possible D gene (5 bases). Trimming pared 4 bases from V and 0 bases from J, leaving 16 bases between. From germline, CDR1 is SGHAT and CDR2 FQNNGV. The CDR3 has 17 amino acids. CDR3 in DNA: TGTGCCAGCAGCTCCCTCATGCAGGGCAACTCTGGAAACACCATATATTTT. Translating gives CASSSLMQGNSGNTIYF.

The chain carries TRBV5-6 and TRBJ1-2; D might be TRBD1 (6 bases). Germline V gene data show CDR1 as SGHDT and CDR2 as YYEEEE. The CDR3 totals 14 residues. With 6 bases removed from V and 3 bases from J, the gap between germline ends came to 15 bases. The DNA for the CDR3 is TGTGCCAGCATGGACAGCGAAGGTGACTATGGCTACACCTTC. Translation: CASMDSEGDYGYTF.

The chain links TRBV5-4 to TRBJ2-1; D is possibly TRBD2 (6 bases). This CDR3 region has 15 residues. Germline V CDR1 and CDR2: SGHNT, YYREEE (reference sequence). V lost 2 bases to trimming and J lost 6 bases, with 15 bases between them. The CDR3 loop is CASSLAGLRTNEQFF. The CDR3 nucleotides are TGTGCCAGCAGCTTAGCGGGCCTCCGCACCAATGAGCAGTTCTTC.

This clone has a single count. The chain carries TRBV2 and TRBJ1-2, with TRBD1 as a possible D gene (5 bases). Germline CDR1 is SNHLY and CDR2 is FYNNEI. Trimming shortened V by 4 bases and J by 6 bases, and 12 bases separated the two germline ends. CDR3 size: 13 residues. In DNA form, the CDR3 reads TGTGCCAGCAGTGTAGACGGGACGGATGGCTACACCTTC. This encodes CASSVDGTDGYTF.

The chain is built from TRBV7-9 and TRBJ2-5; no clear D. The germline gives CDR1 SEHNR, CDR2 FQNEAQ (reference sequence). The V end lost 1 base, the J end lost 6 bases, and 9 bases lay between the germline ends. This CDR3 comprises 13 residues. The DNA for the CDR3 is TGTGCCAGCAGCTTAGACCCAGTGCAGACCCAGTACTTC. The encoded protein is CASSLDPVQTQYF.

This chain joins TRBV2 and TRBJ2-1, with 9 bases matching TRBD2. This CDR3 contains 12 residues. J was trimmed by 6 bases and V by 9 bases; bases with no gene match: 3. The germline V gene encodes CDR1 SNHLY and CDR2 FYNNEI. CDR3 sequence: CARGAGGNEQFF. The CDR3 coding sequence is TGTGCCAGGGGAGCGGGGGGCAATGAGCAGTTCTTC. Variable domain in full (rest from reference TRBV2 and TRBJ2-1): EPEVTQTPSHQVTQMGQEVILRCVPISNHLYFYWYRQILGQKVEFLVSFYNNEISEKSEIFDDQFSVERPDGSNFTLKIRSTKLEDSAMYFCARGAGGNEQFFGPGTRLTVL.

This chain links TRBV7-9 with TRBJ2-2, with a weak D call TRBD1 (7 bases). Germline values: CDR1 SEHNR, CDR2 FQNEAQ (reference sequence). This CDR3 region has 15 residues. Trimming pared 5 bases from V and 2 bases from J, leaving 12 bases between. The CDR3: CASSGGTENTGELFF. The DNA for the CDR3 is TGTGCCAGCAGCGGCGGGACAGAAAACACCGGGGAGCTGTTTTTT.

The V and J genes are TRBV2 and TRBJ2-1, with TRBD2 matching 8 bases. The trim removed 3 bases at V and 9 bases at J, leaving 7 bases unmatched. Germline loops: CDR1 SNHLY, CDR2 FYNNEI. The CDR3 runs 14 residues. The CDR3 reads CASSEGLELSEQFF. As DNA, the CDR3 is TGTGCCAGCAGTGAGGGACTAGAGCTCAGTGAGCAGTTCTTC.

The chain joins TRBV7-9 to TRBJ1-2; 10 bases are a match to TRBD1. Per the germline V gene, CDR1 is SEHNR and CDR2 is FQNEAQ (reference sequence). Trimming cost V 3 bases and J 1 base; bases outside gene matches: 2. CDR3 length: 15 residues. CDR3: CASSFGTGDNYGYTF. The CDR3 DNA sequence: TGTGCCAGCAGCTTCGGGACAGGGGATAACTATGGCTACACCTTC.

The CDR3: CASSPRGSGWETQYF. CDR3 nucleotide sequence: TGTGCCAGCAGCCCCCGGGGTAGCGGATGGGAGACCCAGTACTTC. The chain uses TRBV7-2 and TRBJ2-5, with a weak D call TRBD2 (6 bases). V was shortened by 5 bases and J by 5 bases, with 18 bases between the two germline ends. The CDR3 covers 15 residues. In germline, CDR1 is SGHTA, CDR2 FQGNSA.

CDR3 coding DNA: TGCGCCAGCAGCCTCTTAGTCAGCGGGGGGTCGGCGGATACGCAGTATTTT. The encoded protein is CASSLLVSGGSADTQYF. This chain links TRBV4-3 with TRBJ2-3, with 9 bases aligning to TRBD2. The CDR3 extends over 17 amino acids. The J segment lost 6 bases and the V segment lost 4 bases, leaving 14 bases of the junction unmatched. Germline CDR1 LGHNA, CDR2 YSLEER.

As DNA, the CDR3 is TGTGCCAGCAGCTTACCCGCCGGGGGACTAGCGGGGTTGACAGATACGCAGTATTTT. Its protein product is CASSLPAGGLAGLTDTQYF. The chain uses TRBV7-2 and TRBJ2-3; TRBD2 matches at 13 bases. V shed 2 bases and J 3 bases; nucleotides not matched to a gene: 11. Germline-derived CDR1 and CDR2 are SGHTA and FQGNSA. The length of the CDR3 is 19 residues.

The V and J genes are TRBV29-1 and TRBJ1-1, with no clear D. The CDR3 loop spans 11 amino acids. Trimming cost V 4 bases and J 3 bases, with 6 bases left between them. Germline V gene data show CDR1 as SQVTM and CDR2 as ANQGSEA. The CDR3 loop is CSVGADTEAFF. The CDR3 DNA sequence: TGCAGCGTTGGGGCAGACACTGAAGCTTTCTTT.

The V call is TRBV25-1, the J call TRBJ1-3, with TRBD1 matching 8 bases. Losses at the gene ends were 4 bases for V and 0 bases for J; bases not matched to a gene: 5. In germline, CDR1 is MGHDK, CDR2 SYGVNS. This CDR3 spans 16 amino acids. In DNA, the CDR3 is TGTGCCAGCAGTGGATCAACAGGGGGCTCTGGAAACACCATATATTTT. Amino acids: CASSGSTGGSGNTIYF.

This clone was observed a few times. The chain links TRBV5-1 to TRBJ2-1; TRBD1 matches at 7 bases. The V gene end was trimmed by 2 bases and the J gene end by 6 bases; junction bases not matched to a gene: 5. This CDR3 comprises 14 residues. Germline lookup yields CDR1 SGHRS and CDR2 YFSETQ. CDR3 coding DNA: TGCGCCAGCAGCTTTGGGACAGACGGCAATGAGCAGTTCTTC. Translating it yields CASSFGTDGNEQFF.

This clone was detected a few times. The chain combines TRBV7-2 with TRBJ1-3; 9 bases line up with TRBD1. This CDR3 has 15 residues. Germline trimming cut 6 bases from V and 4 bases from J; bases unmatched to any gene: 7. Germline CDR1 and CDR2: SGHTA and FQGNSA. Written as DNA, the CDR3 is TGTGCCAGCAGTTTTCGGACAGGGGAGGGAAACACCATATATTTT. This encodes CASSFRTGEGNTIYF.

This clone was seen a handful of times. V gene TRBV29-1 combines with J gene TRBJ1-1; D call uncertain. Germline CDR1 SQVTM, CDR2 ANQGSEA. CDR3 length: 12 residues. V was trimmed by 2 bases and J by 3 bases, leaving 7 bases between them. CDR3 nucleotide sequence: TGCAGCGTTGAAAAACGGTACACTGAAGCTTTCTTT. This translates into CSVEKRYTEAFF.

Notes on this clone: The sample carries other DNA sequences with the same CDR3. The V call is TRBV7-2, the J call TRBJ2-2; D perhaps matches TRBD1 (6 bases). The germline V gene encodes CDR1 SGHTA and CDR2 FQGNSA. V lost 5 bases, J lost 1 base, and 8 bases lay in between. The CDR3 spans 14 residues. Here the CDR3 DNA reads TGTGCCAGCAGCCTACAGGGGAACACCGGGGAGCTGTTTTTT. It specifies CASSLQGNTGELFF. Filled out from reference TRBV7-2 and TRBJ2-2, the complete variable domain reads GAGVSQSPSNKVTEKGKDVELRCDPISGHTALYWYRQSLGQGLEFLIYFQGNSAPDKSGLPSDRFSAERTGGSVSTLTIQRTQQEDSAVYLCASSLQGNTGELFFGEGSRLTVL.

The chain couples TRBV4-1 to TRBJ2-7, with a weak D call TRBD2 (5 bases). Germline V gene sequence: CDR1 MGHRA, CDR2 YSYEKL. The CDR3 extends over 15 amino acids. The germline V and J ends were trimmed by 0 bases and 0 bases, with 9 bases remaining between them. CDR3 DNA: TGCGCCAGCAGCCAAGAGGTCGGACTCTCCTACGAGCAGTACTTC. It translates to CASSQEVGLSYEQYF.

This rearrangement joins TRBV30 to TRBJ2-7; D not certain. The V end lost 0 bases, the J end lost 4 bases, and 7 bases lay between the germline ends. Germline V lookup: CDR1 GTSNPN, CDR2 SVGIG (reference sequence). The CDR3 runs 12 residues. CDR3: CAWSVGHYEQYF. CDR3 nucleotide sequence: TGTGCCTGGAGTGTCGGGCATTACGAGCAGTACTTC.